This T cell receptor (beta chain) was recovered during a study of CD8 T cells in Susac syndrome. RNA amounts of roughly 0.5 to 1 ug underwent reverse transcription with random hexamers. A single record per CDR3 protein comes from TCRdb applying MiXCR to the immunoSEQ multiplex PCR reads. Among 95,000 or so distinct CDR3 sequences listed, over 85% were seen once. Trimming took off 3 bases at V and 5 bases at J, with 7 bases between the two ends. This CDR3 is built from 12 residues. The germline V gene encodes CDR1 PRHDT and CDR2 FYEKMQ (reference sequence). The chain uses TRBV13 and TRBJ2-5; D is unclear. The sample was CD8+ T cells from PBMCs. The origin of this receptor is a human donor in good health. The CDR3 nucleotides are TGTGCCAGCAGCTTCGAAGGGGAGACCCAGTACTTC. It is translated as CASSFEGETQYF. Drawing the rest from reference TRBV13 and TRBJ2-5, the complete variable domain is AAGVIQSPRHLIKEKRETATLKCYPIPRHDTVYWYQQGPGQDPQFLISFYEKMQSDKGSIPDRFSAQQFSDYHSELNMSSLELGDSALYFCASSFEGETQYFGPGTRLLVL.